This T cell receptor (beta chain) was identified during a study of blood T cell repertoires in COVID-19. The germline V gene has CDR1 SGHAT and CDR2 FQNNGV. The V segment lost 1 base and the J segment 3 bases; nucleotides outside the gene matches: 9. The CDR3 covers 16 residues. Sequencing used immunoSEQ multiplex PCR; TCRdb keeps in-frame clones, though not all of them. The sample lists hundreds of thousands of clones, around nine tenths occurring once. This clonotype was sampled from a woman in her 40s who had recovered from COVID-19. The chain combines TRBV11-2 with TRBJ2-7, with TRBD2 matching 7 bases. Sequencing used PBMCs or T cells enriched from blood (not recorded which). The CDR3 coding sequence is TGTGCCAGCAGCTTAGTGGGAGGGGCCCTGGTCTACGAGCAGTACTTC. It encodes CASSLVGGALVYEQYF.